One and the same sample provided the 16 T cell receptor beta chains below, sequenced in a study of beta chain features in type 1 diabetes (dated by TCRdb to the late 2010s). Library generation was performed with the immunoSEQ multiplex PCR assay. The entire isolated RNA was reverse transcribed using the High Capacity cDNA Reverse Transcription Kit, and thus expressed TCRB transcripts were sequenced. Entries here come from immuneACCESS through TCRdb and include only in-frame sequences with V and J called. Some clones fail to appear in such tables; in the studies checked, an unresolved V gene covers under half of the shortfall, and the cause of the remainder is unknown. This sample comprises over 40,000 clones, around 50% of them detected only once. The ten biggest clones cover approximately 2.1% of the sample. Sequences were obtained from Tregs from blood. This specimen's cell subset or site label, interpreted: regulatory CD4+ T cells. The receptor source for this set is a woman aged 18-35 years in good health.

The gene calls are TRBV13 and TRBJ2-1, with a tentative D call TRBD2 (6 bases). V gave up 5 bases and J gave up 5 bases, with 10 bases separating them. The germline CDR1 and CDR2 sequences are PRHDT and FYEKMQ (reference sequence). CDR3 size: 13 residues. The CDR3 here is CASSRGTHNEQFF. The CDR3, as DNA: TGTGCCAGCAGCCGGGGGACTCACAATGAGCAGTTCTTC.

V usage is TRBV7-9 and J usage is TRBJ2-4; tentatively, D is TRBD2 (6 bases). The CDR3 sequence is 15 residues long. CDR1 and CDR2 from the germline V gene are SEHNR and FQNEAQ (reference sequence). Trimming stripped 5 bases from V and 0 bases from J, with 11 bases between. CDR3 nucleotides: TGTGCCAGCAGCCCCCCCGGGAGAGCCAAAAACATTCAGTACTTC. Its translation: CASSPPGRAKNIQYF.

V gene TRBV28 combines with J gene TRBJ1-2, with 7 bases fitting TRBD1. Unmatched junction bases numbered 3, after V lost 7 bases and J lost 4 bases. The CDR3 covers 12 residues. Germline V lookup: CDR1 MDHEN, CDR2 SYDVKM. CDR3 nucleotide sequence: TGTGCCAGCAAACAGGGGATCTATGGCTACACCTTC. Encoded protein: CASKQGIYGYTF.

There are a few counts of this clone. The J gene is TRBJ1-5, the V gene TRBV19, with no clear D. The CDR3 contains 14 residues. V was trimmed by 7 bases and J by 2 bases, leaving 12 bases between them. Looked up from germline, CDR1 is LNHDA and CDR2 is SQIVND (reference sequence). The CDR3 is CASTRLSGNQPQHF. Written as DNA, the CDR3 is TGTGCCAGTACTCGGTTATCGGGCAATCAGCCCCAGCATTTT.

This chain uses TRBV6-6 with TRBJ1-5; tentatively, D is TRBD1 (5 bases). The CDR3 contains 14 residues. V lost 0 bases, J lost 4 bases, and 7 bases lay in between. CDR1 and CDR2 (germline): MNHNY, SVGAGI (reference sequence). The CDR3 spells CASSYSNRNQPQHF. CDR3 bases: TGTGCCAGCAGTTACTCGAACAGGAATCAGCCCCAGCATTTT.

This clone has a handful of counts. V and J are TRBV5-1 and TRBJ2-7, with 10 bases matching TRBD2. This CDR3 is built from 15 residues. The germline V gene has CDR1 SGHRS and CDR2 YFSETQ. Trimming took 4 bases from V and 4 from J; bases not matched to a gene: 8. The DNA for the CDR3 is TGCGCCAGCAGCCCCGTAGCGGGAGGAACTTACGAGCAGTACTTC. Its protein is CASSPVAGGTYEQYF.

There are a few counts of this clone. This chain uses TRBV7-3 with TRBJ2-1, with D maybe TRBD2 (6 bases). V lost 2 bases, J lost 7 bases, and 12 bases lay in between. Looked up from germline, CDR1 is SGHTA and CDR2 is FQGTGA. This CDR3 has 14 amino acids. In nucleotides, the CDR3 is TGTGCCAGCAGCTTATATGCAGGGAGGAATGAGCAGTTCTTC. Amino acid sequence: CASSLYAGRNEQFF. Filled out from reference TRBV7-3 and TRBJ2-1, the complete variable domain reads GAGVSQTPSNKVTEKGKYVELRCDPISGHTALYWYRQSLGQGPEFLIYFQGTGAADDSGLPNDRFFAVRPEGSVSTLKIQRTERGDSAVYLCASSLYAGRNEQFFGPGTRLTVL.

This clone occurred a few times. This rearrangement joins TRBV10-3 to TRBJ2-2; no definite D call. The CDR3 extends over 14 amino acids. Trimming shortened V by 8 bases and J by 0 bases, and 10 bases separated the two germline ends. Germline values: CDR1 ENHRY, CDR2 SYGVKD. CDR3 nucleotide sequence: TGTGCCATCTCGACCACAGCGAACACCGGGGAGCTGTTTTTT. This sequence encodes CAISTTANTGELFF.

This clone has a handful of counts. The rearrangement joins TRBV11-1 to TRBJ2-1; no definite D call. This CDR3 has 16 amino acids. The germline V gene has CDR1 SGHAT and CDR2 FQDESV (reference sequence). Trimming shortened V by 5 bases and J by 2 bases, and 16 bases separated the two germline ends. The CDR3 sequence is CASSPPRSPAYNEQFF. CDR3 nucleotide sequence: TGTGCCAGCAGCCCCCCACGGTCACCTGCCTACAATGAGCAGTTCTTC.

The rearrangement links TRBV28 to TRBJ2-1, with D possibly being TRBD1 (6 bases). This CDR3 spans 14 amino acids. Germline V CDR1 and CDR2: MDHEN, SYDVKM. V lost 3 bases and J 10 bases, leaving 16 bases between the germline ends. As DNA, the CDR3 is TGTGCCAGCAGTTTTAACAGGGCCATATGGGAGCAGTTCTTC. It yields the protein CASSFNRAIWEQFF. Filled out from reference TRBV28 and TRBJ2-1, the complete variable domain reads DVKVTQSSRYLVKRTGEKVFLECVQDMDHENMFWYRQDPGLGLRLIYFSYDVKMKEKGDIPEGYSVSREKKERFSLILESASTNQTSMYLCASSFNRAIWEQFFGPGTRLTVL.

The chain links TRBV11-2 to TRBJ2-1; D might be TRBD2 (6 bases). The CDR3 consists of 14 residues. Trimming left V 1 base short and J 7 bases short, with 11 bases between. Germline-derived CDR1 and CDR2 are SGHAT and FQNNGV. Written as DNA, the CDR3 is TGTGCCAGCAGCTTAGTGGGGGGTCCTAATGAGCAGTTCTTC. As protein: CASSLVGGPNEQFF.

This clone has more than one count but fewer than ten. The chain uses TRBV7-2 and TRBJ2-2, with 10 bases lining up with TRBD2. Germline V gives CDR1 SGHTA, CDR2 FQGNSA. V lost 5 bases and J lost 5; bases outside the gene matches: 8. The CDR3 length is 16 residues. The CDR3 DNA reads TGTGCCAGCAGCATTGGGACTAGCGCCCTAACCGGGGAGCTGTTTTTT. Residues: CASSIGTSALTGELFF.

This clone was counted between two and nine times. The chain joins TRBV6-5 to TRBJ1-5; D unresolved. CDR1 is MNHEY, CDR2 SVGAGI, per germline. CDR3 length equals 15 residues. Trimming removed 11 bases from V and 0 bases from J, with 17 bases in between. DNA of the CDR3: TGTGCCGCAGAGGCTGCGGGGTATAGCAATCAGCCCCAGCATTTT. Translated, it gives CAAEAAGYSNQPQHF.

This clone was detected only a few times. This chain joins TRBV29-1 and TRBJ1-4; 10 nucleotides align to TRBD1. V lost 7 bases to trimming and J lost 4 bases; unmatched junction nucleotides: 15. The CDR3 length is 17 residues. Germline CDR1 SQVTM, CDR2 ANQGSEA. This CDR3 is CSDVDRGQINRNEKLFF. CDR3 bases: TGCAGCGACGTTGACAGGGGGCAAATCAACCGTAATGAAAAACTGTTTTTT.

This clone showed up just a few times. This chain uses TRBV19 with TRBJ2-1, with TRBD2 identical over 13 bases. After removal of 10 bases from V and 6 bases from J, the junction contained 6 bases not matched to a gene. This CDR3 contains 14 residues. In germline, CDR1 is LNHDA, CDR2 SQIVND (reference sequence). CDR3 residues: CATSGLAGVNEQFF. The CDR3 nucleotides are TGTGCCACCTCAGGACTAGCGGGAGTCAATGAGCAGTTCTTC.

This chain connects TRBV19 to TRBJ2-1, with D perhaps TRBD2 (5 bases). Germline V gene data show CDR1 as LNHDA and CDR2 as SQIVND (reference sequence). Trimming pared 5 bases from V and 6 bases from J, leaving 20 bases between. The CDR3 runs to 16 residues. For the CDR3, the DNA is TGTGCCAGTAGTGGAAGTCGGATAACCGGGGTCAATGAGCAGTTCTTC. It specifies CASSGSRITGVNEQFF. The full variable domain, with the rest looked up from reference TRBV19 and TRBJ2-1, is DGGITQSPKYLFRKEGQNVTLSCEQNLNHDAMYWYRQDPGQGLRLIYYSQIVNDFQKGDIAEGYSVSREKKESFPLTVTSAQKNPTAFYLCASSGSRITGVNEQFFGPGTRLTVL.